This TCR beta chain was observed in a study of PD-1 blockade in classical Hodgkin lymphoma (dated by TCRdb to between 2020 and 2021). The study in broad terms: Nivolumab dosing was 3 mg/kg intravenously every 2 weeks, continuing until either disease progression or unacceptable toxicity. A peripheral blood immune signature of response to PD-1 blockade in classical Hodgkin lymphoma was defined using TCR beta sequencing and CyTOF.

V lost 6 bases and J lost 7 bases; the stretch between them is 13 bases long. CDR1 and CDR2 are drawn from the germline V gene: MNHEY, SVGAGI. The CDR3 spans 13 residues, from the cysteine through the phenylalanine. CDR3 DNA is the only sequence kept; it has 39 bases, read in frame from the first base. In the case of this clone: The antigen it binds to is not known. No per-base quality is available; no much larger clone lies one base away.

The time point label here, explained by the study, means: cycle 2 day 1 (C2D1) of nivolumab. Relapse after autologous stem cell transplantation had occurred in all trial patients, and cohorts A, B and C were distinguished by prior brentuximab vedotin exposure. A total of around 60 patients with relapsed/refractory classical Hodgkin lymphoma made up the trial cohort, and each patient's best overall response was complete response, partial response or progressive disease. Trial patients were treated with single-agent nivolumab in the multi-cohort phase II CheckMate 205 trial. An independent review committee assessed best overall response by applying the 2007 International Working Group response criteria. Trial PBMCs were collected just before the start of nivolumab (C1D1) and during therapy at cycle 2 day 1 and cycle 4 day 1. After peripheral blood was drawn into 8 mL Vacutainer Cell Preparation Tubes, PBMCs were isolated by centrifugation and then cryopreserved.

The Qiagen DNeasy kit was used to extract genomic DNA from unsorted PBMCs and from the negatively selected CD4+ and CD8+ fractions. Using primers that anneal to V and J segments, immunoSEQ multiplex PCR amplified the TCR beta CDR3 regions. A synthetic immune receptor repertoire was used to minimize amplification bias, and any remaining bias was removed computationally after sequencing. Concerning the study's data processing: Repertoire diversity was quantified as the Shannon entropy index using custom Python scripts. Unsorted, CD4+ and CD8+ repertoires were examined separately, except in combined analyses, for which CD4+ and CD8+ sequences were merged in silico. Clonal expansion was defined as a frequency increase of at least 2-fold after treatment compared with C1D1, and clones undetected at baseline were assigned a pseudocount of 0.5. Clones with 0 or 1 copy at C1D1 were defined as singleton clones, while clones with 2 or more copies were defined as non-singleton clones. Clones expanded in unsorted samples were labelled as CD4+, CD8+ or unknown by matching protein sequences in sorted samples from the same patient. Diversity changes from C1D1 to C4D1 were tested in paired samples using Wilcoxon tests. Not all clones reach the TCRdb copy of this immuneACCESS table, which keeps in-frame sequences only. Checked studies attribute under half of the gap to unresolved V genes and leave the rest unexplained. V and J calls and clone size are given by that table; D and trimming were obtained from the DNA. The sample table records approximately 79,000 clones; nearly 95% of these occur just once. The top ten clonotypes cover under 3% of the sample.

Here is what the overall study found, with its caveats: Baseline diversity similar to that of newly diagnosed patients was observed in trial patients achieving complete response, whereas significantly lower diversity was observed in partial responders and progressors. Lower diversity was seen in patients whose nivolumab began less than 1 year after ASCT, and these patients were left out of later analyses so that immune reconstitution would not confound the results. By C4D1, a significant rise was seen in CD4+ TCR diversity but not in CD8+ TCR diversity (p=0.0027 vs p=0.16), and the rise was most apparent among complete responders (p=0.02). The study was limited to a single clinical trial cohort, and causes of repertoire differences, possibly disease activity or prior therapy, remained undefined. Baseline TCR diversity was reported as lower in newly diagnosed patients than in healthy donors, and lower still in relapsed/refractory patients.

This specimen consisted of peripheral blood mononuclear cells (PBMCs), obtained before the second cycle of nivolumab. The chain links TRBV6-5 with TRBJ1-5; too little of a D gene remains to name it. This TCR was sampled from a human donor with classical Hodgkin lymphoma. The DNA is as follows: TGTGCCAGCAGCCCTATAGGAGGACAGCCCCAGCATTTT. Its protein reads: CASSPIGGQPQHF.